This T cell receptor beta chain was identified during a study of T cell clonality in common variable immunodeficiency. Study-wide findings and caveats: Reportedly, TCR beta sequences from common variable immunodeficiency showed fewer deletions and N-nucleotide insertions. Compared with controls, CVID subjects had fewer shared TCRbeta clones. CVID subjects had higher TCRbeta clonality than healthy controls, most marked in about a third.

Patients and controls were mostly of Caucasian heritage. All CVID subjects were on immunoglobulin replacement for at least one year. At least ten counts were recorded for this clone. The antigen is unknown. Clones were read by immunoSEQ multiplex PCR, and TCRdb kept only the in-frame ones, dropping some. The sample includes tens of thousands of clones, none of them occurring once. Source material: peripheral blood mononuclear cells. The sequence was collected from a human donor with common variable immunodeficiency.

This CDR3 is CASSQEGRRETQYF. CDR3 DNA (partial): TGCGCCAGCAGCCAAGAAGGCAGGAGAGAGACC. This sequence joins TRBV4-1 and TRBJ2-5; D ambiguous. The missing CDR3 end, 3 residues past where the read stops, is filled in from the germline J gene. The V end lost 0 bases, the J end lost 4 bases, and 9 bases lay between the germline ends. This CDR3 region has 14 residues. Germline CDR1 is MGHRA and CDR2 is YSYEKL.